A single sample is the source of the 27 T cell receptor beta chains below, sequenced in a study of Ad26.COV2.S vaccination and SARS-CoV-2 variants. Data came from immunoSEQ multiplex PCR; TCRdb stores just in-frame clones and leaves some out. The sample has some 480,000 clones; around 88% are singletons. Treatment: 15 to 20 received Ad26.COV2.S at low or high dose, single or two shots; about 5 received placebo; per-sample allocation not given. At day 63 after the first vaccine or placebo injection, samples were drawn. This sample comprised peripheral blood, obtained in a trial of Ad26.COV2.S vaccine versus placebo. The receptors originated from a person between 18 and 65 years old who received the Ad26.COV2.S COVID-19 vaccine or a placebo.

The chain combines TRBV6-5 with TRBJ2-7; possible D gene TRBD2, 7 bases. The germline V gene has CDR1 MNHEY and CDR2 SVGAGI. The CDR3 totals 14 residues. V was shortened by 5 bases and J by 3 bases, with 14 bases between the two germline ends. CDR3 region: CASSRPGGGYEQYF. CDR3 sequence (DNA): TGTGCCAGCAGTCGGCCGGGGGGCGGCTACGAGCAGTACTTC.

The chain combines TRBV27 with TRBJ1-1, with a tentative D call TRBD1 (5 bases). V was shortened by 6 bases and J by 3 bases, with 14 bases between the two germline ends. The V gene's germline CDR1 is MNHEY and CDR2 SMNVEV (reference sequence). The CDR3 is made up of 14 amino acids. The chain's CDR3 is CASRPGGRDTEAFF. The DNA for the CDR3 is TGTGCCAGCAGGCCCGGGGGGAGGGACACTGAAGCTTTCTTT.

The V call is TRBV5-1, the J call TRBJ2-1; 9 positions agree with TRBD2. The CDR3 spans 15 residues. The V segment lost 6 bases and the J segment 8 bases; nucleotides outside the gene matches: 12. CDR1 and CDR2 from the germline V gene are SGHRS and YFSETQ. CDR3 region: CASKRLAVEADEQFF. The CDR3 DNA reads TGCGCCAGCAAAAGACTAGCGGTAGAGGCCGATGAGCAGTTCTTC.

This chain joins TRBV28 and TRBJ2-3; possibly TRBD2 for D (5 bases). The CDR3 is 17 residues long. V lost 6 bases and J 1 base, leaving 20 bases between the germline ends. Germline assignment: CDR1 MDHEN and CDR2 SYDVKM. CDR3 sequence reads: CASSPRGRRPGTDTQYF. DNA for the CDR3: TGTGCCAGCAGCCCGAGAGGGAGACGGCCGGGCACAGATACGCAGTATTTT.

V usage is TRBV30 and J usage is TRBJ1-2; tentative D call: TRBD1 (5 bases). Germline V CDR1 and CDR2: GTSNPN, SVGIG (reference sequence). V dropped 0 bases and J dropped 3 bases, with 11 bases sitting between them. This CDR3 spans 14 amino acids. The CDR3 DNA reads TGTGCCTGGAGTGTACAGGCTGGGGACTATGGCTACACCTTC. It translates to CAWSVQAGDYGYTF.

The chain links TRBV9 to TRBJ2-3; 8 bases line up with TRBD2. CDR3 length: 14 residues. V lost 6 bases, J lost 2 bases, and 5 bases stayed unmatched. Germline CDR1 reads SGDLS; CDR2 reads YYNGEE. CDR3 region: CASNPRGDTDTQYF. The CDR3 DNA reads TGTGCCAGCAACCCGCGGGGGGACACAGATACGCAGTATTTT.

Only one count was recorded for this clone. V and J are TRBV5-4 and TRBJ2-1, with TRBD2 matching 14 bases. CDR3 length equals 16 residues. V shed 4 bases and J 9 bases; nucleotides not matched to a gene: 9. Germline lookup yields CDR1 SGHNT and CDR2 YYREEE (reference sequence). Written as DNA, the CDR3 is TGTGCCAGCAGCCGTCCCGGGACTAGCGGGAGTGGTGAGCAGTTCTTC. Amino acid sequence: CASSRPGTSGSGEQFF.

This clone appeared once. The chain links TRBV28 to TRBJ1-2; D is undetermined. Germline CDR1 MDHEN, CDR2 SYDVKM. V was trimmed by 8 bases and J by 7 bases, leaving 11 bases between them. The CDR3 has 11 amino acids. The CDR3 DNA sequence: TGTGCCAGCCTAACGGGGAGTGGCTACACCTTC. Its protein product is CASLTGSGYTF.

This rearrangement joins TRBV6-6 to TRBJ1-2; possible D gene TRBD1, 5 bases. The germline CDR1 and CDR2 sequences are MNHNY and SVGAGI (reference sequence). This CDR3 is 15 amino acids long. V was clipped by 5 bases and J by 0 bases, with 13 bases between them. The CDR3 DNA reads TGTGCCAGCAGTCCCGGGACGGTAGCTAACTATGGCTACACCTTC. It is translated as CASSPGTVANYGYTF.

The V gene is TRBV7-9, the J gene TRBJ2-7, with D perhaps matching TRBD2 (5 bases). Germline CDR1 is SEHNR and CDR2 is FQNEAQ (reference sequence). This CDR3 is 14 amino acids long. V lost 5 bases and J 3 bases, leaving 14 bases between the germline ends. The CDR3 DNA sequence: TGTGCCAGCAGCCCGAGGGCAGGCTACTACGAGCAGTACTTC. Protein product: CASSPRAGYYEQYF.

Written as DNA, the CDR3 is TGTGCCAGCAGCAGCAGGACAACGGGCTACACCTTC. Amino acids: CASSSRTTGYTF. The J gene is TRBJ1-2, the V gene TRBV6-2 or TRBV6-3; D is perhaps TRBD1 (5 bases). This CDR3 has 12 amino acids. Germline loops: CDR1 MNHEY, CDR2 SVGEGT. The V end was cut by 6 bases, the J end by 8 bases, with 13 bases between.

The genes are TRBV28 and TRBJ1-2; 7 bases align to TRBD1. J lost 0 bases, V lost 9 bases, and 7 bases had no gene match. Germline loops: CDR1 MDHEN, CDR2 SYDVKM. The CDR3 contains 14 residues. The CDR3 sequence is CASLGTAPNYGYTF. CDR3 nucleotide sequence: TGTGCCAGTCTTGGGACAGCCCCTAACTATGGCTACACCTTC.

This chain connects TRBV4-2 to TRBJ1-5; D is ambiguous. Trimming stripped 1 base from V and 2 bases from J, with 9 bases between. The CDR3 consists of 15 residues. CDR1 LGHNA and CDR2 YNFKEQ come from the germline V gene. CDR3 region: CASSQGQEGNQPQHF. CDR3 DNA: TGTGCCAGCAGCCAAGGGCAGGAAGGCAATCAGCCCCAGCATTTT.

The J gene is TRBJ2-3, the V gene TRBV5-8; D is tentatively TRBD1 or TRBD2 (5 bases each). Trimming stripped 4 bases from V and 14 bases from J, with 17 bases between. The germline V gene has CDR1 SGHTS and CDR2 YDEGEE. The CDR3 runs 12 residues. CDR3 sequence: CASSRDPDSPYF. The CDR3 DNA reads TGTGCCAGCAGCCGGGACCCCGACAGTCCGTATTTT.

This chain joins TRBV29-1 and TRBJ1-1, with 8 bases identical to TRBD1. Germline loops: CDR1 SQVTM, CDR2 ANQGSEA. The CDR3 has 13 amino acids. The trim removed 5 bases at V and 1 base at J, leaving 3 bases unmatched. As DNA, the CDR3 is TGCAGCGTTAACAGGGGGGCGAACACTGAAGCTTTCTTT. This encodes CSVNRGANTEAFF.

This clone was counted a single time. The chain carries TRBV19 and TRBJ2-1; no definite D call. The CDR3 runs 15 residues. CDR1 and CDR2 (germline): LNHDA, SQIVND (reference sequence). V was trimmed by 4 bases and J by 2 bases, leaving 12 bases between them. The CDR3: CASSTLVTTYNEQFF. In nucleotides, the CDR3 is TGTGCCAGTAGTACCCTGGTTACTACCTACAATGAGCAGTTCTTC.

The chain has TRBV20-1 and TRBJ1-2; D unresolved. Per germline, CDR1 DFQATT and CDR2 SNEGSKA (reference sequence). Trimming cost V 3 bases and J 6 bases, with 5 bases left between them. The CDR3 spans 10 residues. CDR3 region: CSASIDGYTF. The CDR3 nucleotides are TGCAGTGCTAGTATTGATGGCTACACCTTC.

The CDR3 protein is CAISEGIAGGTTTGELFF. The CDR3 nucleotides are TGTGCCATCAGTGAGGGGATAGCGGGAGGGACGACGACCGGGGAGCTGTTTTTT. The chain joins TRBV10-3 to TRBJ2-2; 11 bases align to TRBD2. CDR1 is ENHRY and CDR2 is SYGVKD in the germline V gene. This CDR3 has 18 amino acids. V lost 2 bases and J lost 5; bases outside the gene matches: 10.

This chain uses TRBV5-4 with TRBJ2-1, with 8 nucleotides matching TRBD2. The V and J ends lost 5 bases and 4 bases, in that order; junction bases with no gene match: 8. This CDR3 comprises 15 residues. CDR1 is SGHNT, CDR2 YYREEE, per germline (reference sequence). This CDR3 reads CASSFKRELYNEQFF. In DNA form, the CDR3 reads TGTGCCAGCAGTTTTAAGCGGGAGCTATACAATGAGCAGTTCTTC. Full variable domain (remainder filled in from reference TRBV5-4 and TRBJ2-1): ETGVTQSPTHLIKTRGQQVTLRCSSQSGHNTVSWYQQALGQGPQFIFQYYREEENGRGNFPPRFSGLQFPNYSSELNVNALELDDSALYLCASSFKRELYNEQFFGPGTRLTVL.

The chain employs TRBV2 and TRBJ1-1; D is undetermined. The CDR3 length is 11 residues. Germline CDR1 reads SNHLY; CDR2 reads FYNNEI. Trimming removed 6 bases at V and 4 bases at J, with 6 bases between. The chain's CDR3 is CASSGTTEAFF. In DNA form, the CDR3 reads TGTGCCAGCAGCGGCACCACTGAAGCTTTCTTT. Using reference TRBV2 and TRBJ1-1 for the parts outside the CDR3, the full variable domain is EPEVTQTPSHQVTQMGQEVILRCVPISNHLYFYWYRQILGQKVEFLVSFYNNEISEKSEIFDDQFSVERPDGSNFTLKIRSTKLEDSAMYFCASSGTTEAFFGQGTRLTVV.

The V call is TRBV6-5, the J call TRBJ2-2, with D maybe TRBD2 (6 bases). There are 14 residues in the CDR3. V was cut by 6 bases and J by 5 bases, with 13 bases left in between. Germline CDR1 and CDR2: MNHEY and SVGAGI. The CDR3 nucleotides are TGTGCCAGCAGCCTATCCCTAGCGACCGGGGAGCTGTTTTTT. Translation gives CASSLSLATGELFF.

The chain combines TRBV9 with TRBJ1-1; 7 bases align to TRBD1. Trimming at V came to 4 bases and at J to 3 bases, leaving 6 bases not matched to a gene. Germline CDR1 SGDLS, CDR2 YYNGEE. This CDR3 region has 14 residues. The CDR3 DNA is TGTGCCAGCAGCCCCCGACAGGGTGACACTGAAGCTTTCTTT. It yields the protein CASSPRQGDTEAFF.

The chain links TRBV5-1 to TRBJ2-2, with 9 bases aligning to TRBD1. The germline CDR1 and CDR2 sequences are SGHRS and YFSETQ. This CDR3 contains 15 residues. Unmatched junction bases numbered 7, after V lost 4 bases and J lost 6 bases. Here the CDR3 reads CASSRGTGNSGELFF. CDR3 DNA: TGCGCCAGCAGCAGAGGGACAGGGAATTCCGGGGAGCTGTTTTTT.

This clone has just a few counts. The rearrangement links TRBV14 to TRBJ2-1, with 10 bases matching TRBD2. Germline CDR1 is SGHDN and CDR2 is FVKESK. Trimming removed 4 bases from V and 10 bases from J; junction bases left unmatched: 7. The CDR3 length is 14 residues. This CDR3 reads CASSPSSLAGEQFF. Written as DNA, the CDR3 is TGTGCCAGCAGCCCCTCCTCACTAGCGGGAGAGCAGTTCTTC.

V usage is TRBV7-6 and J usage is TRBJ2-2; 10 bases map to TRBD2. The CDR3 is 15 amino acids. Germline V gives CDR1 SGHVS, CDR2 FNYEAQ. V shed 3 bases and J 3 bases; nucleotides not matched to a gene: 1. CDR3 DNA: TGTGCCAGCAGCTTTGGACTAGCGGACACCGGGGAGCTGTTTTTT. Amino acid sequence: CASSFGLADTGELFF.

This clone was picked up many times. This chain uses TRBV12-3 or TRBV12-4 with TRBJ2-1, with TRBD1 as a possible D gene (6 bases). There are 13 residues in the CDR3. V dropped 7 bases and J dropped 12 bases, with 19 bases sitting between them. CDR3 in amino acids: CASKDRSRGWQFF. The CDR3, as DNA: TGTGCCAGCAAAGACAGGTCTAGGGGGTGGCAGTTCTTC.

The chain recombines TRBV14 with TRBJ2-7, with 8 bases identical to TRBD2. Per the germline V gene, CDR1 is SGHDN and CDR2 is FVKESK. This CDR3 is 15 amino acids long. V lost 2 bases to trimming and J lost 4 bases; unmatched junction nucleotides: 7. CDR3 residues: CASSQWTGGAYEQYF. The CDR3 nucleotides read TGTGCCAGCAGCCAATGGACGGGAGGGGCGTACGAGCAGTACTTC.